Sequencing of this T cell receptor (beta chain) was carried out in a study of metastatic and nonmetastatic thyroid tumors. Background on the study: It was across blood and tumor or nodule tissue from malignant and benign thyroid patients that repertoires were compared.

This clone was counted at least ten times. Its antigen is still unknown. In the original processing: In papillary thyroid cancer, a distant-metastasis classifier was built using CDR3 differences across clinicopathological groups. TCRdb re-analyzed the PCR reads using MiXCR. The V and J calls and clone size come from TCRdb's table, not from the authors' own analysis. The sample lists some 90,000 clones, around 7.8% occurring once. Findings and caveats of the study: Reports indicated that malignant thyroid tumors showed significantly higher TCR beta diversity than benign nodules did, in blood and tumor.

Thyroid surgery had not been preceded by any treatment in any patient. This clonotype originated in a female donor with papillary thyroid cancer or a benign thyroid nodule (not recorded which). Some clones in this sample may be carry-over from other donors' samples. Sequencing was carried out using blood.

CDR3 amino acids: CASSLDAGLYGYTF. Here the CDR3 DNA reads TGTGCCAGCAGTTTAGACGCAGGGCTCTATGGCTACACCTTC. The chain joins TRBV27 to TRBJ1-2; D perhaps matches TRBD1 (5 bases). Germline V gene data show CDR1 as MNHEY and CDR2 as SMNVEV (reference sequence). The CDR3 consists of 14 residues. With 2 bases removed from V and 4 bases from J, the gap between germline ends came to 11 bases.